This TCR beta chain was recovered during a study of PD-L1 blockade in urothelial cancer. Method: immunoSEQ multiplex PCR; TCRdb's copy keeps in-frame clones and lacks some. The data show around 100,000 clones, roughly nine tenths seen once. Details on this clone: The antigen remains undetermined.

Study-level points and caveats: Larger 3-week expansion of tumor-associated blood clones was seen in durable-benefit patients.

This clonotype was sampled from a woman older than 75 with urothelial cancer. The source material was PBMCs, sampled around atezolizumab (anti-PD-L1) treatment.

As DNA, the CDR3 is TGTGCCAGCAGCTTTGGAGTAGGTGAGACCCAGTACTTC. Translating it yields CASSFGVGETQYF. The chain uses TRBV7-2 and TRBJ2-5; D call uncertain. The CDR3 is made up of 13 amino acids. The V end lost 3 bases, the J end lost 5 bases, and 10 bases lay between the germline ends. Germline V gene lookup returns CDR1 SGHTA and CDR2 FQGNSA.